Given below is one T cell receptor beta chain in context. The data were obtained in a study of blood T cells in healthy people across ages. The CDR3 totals 13 residues. The V gene's germline CDR1 is SGHRS and CDR2 YFSETQ. V shed 5 bases and J shed 0 bases, with 5 bases lying between them. A second PCR, run for 7 to 11 cycles, used a sample-barcoded 5' primer plus a J-beta primer mix. TCRdb re-derived calls from the 5' RACE reads in MiXCR, one entry per CDR3 protein. The sample holds about 1.7 million distinct CDR3 sequences, roughly 27% seen once. Sequencing was performed on blood. This sequence joins TRBV5-1 and TRBJ2-2; no clear D. The clonotype comes from a woman aged 25 to 45 in good health. The CDR3: CASRDPNTGELFF. The CDR3 DNA reads as TGCGCCAGCAGGGATCCGAACACCGGGGAGCTGTTTTTT. Full variable domain (outside the CDR3, taken from reference TRBV5-1 and TRBJ2-2): KAGVTQTPRYLIKTRGQQVTLSCSPISGHRSVSWYQQTPGQGLQFLFEYFSETQRNKGNFPGRFSGRQFSNSRSEMNVSTLELGDSALYLCASRDPNTGELFFGEGSRLTVL.